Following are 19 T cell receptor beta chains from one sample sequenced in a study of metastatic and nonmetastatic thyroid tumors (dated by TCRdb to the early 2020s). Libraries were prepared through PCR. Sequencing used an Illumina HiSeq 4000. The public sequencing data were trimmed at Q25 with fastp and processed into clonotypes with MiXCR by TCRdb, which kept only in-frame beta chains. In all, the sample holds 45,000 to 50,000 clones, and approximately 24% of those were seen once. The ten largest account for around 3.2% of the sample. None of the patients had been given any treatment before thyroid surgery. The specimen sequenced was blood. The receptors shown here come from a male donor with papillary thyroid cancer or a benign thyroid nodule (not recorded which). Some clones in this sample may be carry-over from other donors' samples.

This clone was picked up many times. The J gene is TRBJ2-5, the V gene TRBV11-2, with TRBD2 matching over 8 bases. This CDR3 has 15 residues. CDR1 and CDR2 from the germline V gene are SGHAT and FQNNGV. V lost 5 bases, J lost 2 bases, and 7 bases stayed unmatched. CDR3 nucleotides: TGTGCCAGCAGCGCAGGCGGGAGGAGGCAAGAGACCCAGTACTTC. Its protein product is CASSAGGRRQETQYF. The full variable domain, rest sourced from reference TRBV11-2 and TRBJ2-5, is EAGVAQSPRYKIIEKRQSVAFWCNPISGHATLYWYQQILGQGPKLLIQFQNNGVVDDSQLPKDRFSAERLKGVDSTLKIQPAKLEDSAVYLCASSAGGRRQETQYFGPGTRLLVL.

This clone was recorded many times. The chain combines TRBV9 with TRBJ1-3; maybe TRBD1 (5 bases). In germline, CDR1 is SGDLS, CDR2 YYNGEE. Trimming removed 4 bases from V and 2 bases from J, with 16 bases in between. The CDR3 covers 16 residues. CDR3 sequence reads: CASSLSVGGTGNTIYF. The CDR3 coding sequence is TGTGCCAGCAGCCTATCGGTGGGGGGAACTGGAAACACCATATATTTT.

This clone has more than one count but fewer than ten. CDR3 residues: CASIYGGAGNTIYF. The CDR3 nucleotides are TGTGCCAGCATCTACGGGGGAGCTGGAAACACCATATATTTT. This chain links TRBV6-1 with TRBJ1-3; possible D gene TRBD1, 5 bases. With 7 bases removed from V and 2 bases from J, the gap between germline ends came to 12 bases. Germline V gene sequence: CDR1 MNHNS, CDR2 SASEGT. This CDR3 comprises 14 residues.

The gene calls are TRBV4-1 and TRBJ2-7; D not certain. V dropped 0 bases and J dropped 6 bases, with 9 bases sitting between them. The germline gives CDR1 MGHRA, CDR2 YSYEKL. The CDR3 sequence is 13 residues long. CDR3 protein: CASSQEWGTEQYF. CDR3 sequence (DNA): TGCGCCAGCAGCCAAGAGTGGGGAACCGAGCAGTACTTC.

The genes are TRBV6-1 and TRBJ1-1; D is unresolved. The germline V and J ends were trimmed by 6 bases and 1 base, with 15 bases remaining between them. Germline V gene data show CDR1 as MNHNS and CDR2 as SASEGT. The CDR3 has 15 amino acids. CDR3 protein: CASSPTLSGNTEAFF. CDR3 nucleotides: TGTGCCAGCAGCCCCACGCTTTCGGGGAACACTGAAGCTTTCTTT.

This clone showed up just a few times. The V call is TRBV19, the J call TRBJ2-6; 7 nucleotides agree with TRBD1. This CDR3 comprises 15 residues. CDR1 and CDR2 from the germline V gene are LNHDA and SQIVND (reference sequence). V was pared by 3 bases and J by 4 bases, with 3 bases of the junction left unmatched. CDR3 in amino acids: CASSIPGGGANVLTF. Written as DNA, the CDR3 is TGTGCCAGTAGTATCCCAGGGGGAGGGGCCAACGTCCTGACTTTC.

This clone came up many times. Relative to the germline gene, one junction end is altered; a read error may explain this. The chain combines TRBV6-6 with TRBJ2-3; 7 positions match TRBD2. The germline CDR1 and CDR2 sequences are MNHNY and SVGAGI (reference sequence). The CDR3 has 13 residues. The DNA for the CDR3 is TGTGCCAGCAGTTACCGCGGGGGAGATACGCAGTACTTT. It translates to CASSYRGGDTQYF.

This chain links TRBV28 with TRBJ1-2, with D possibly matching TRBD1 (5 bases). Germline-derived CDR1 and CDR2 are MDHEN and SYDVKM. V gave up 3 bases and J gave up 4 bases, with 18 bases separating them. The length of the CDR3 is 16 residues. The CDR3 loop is CASSLGLGAPFYGYTF. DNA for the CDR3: TGTGCCAGCAGTTTGGGGCTAGGGGCCCCTTTCTATGGCTACACCTTC.

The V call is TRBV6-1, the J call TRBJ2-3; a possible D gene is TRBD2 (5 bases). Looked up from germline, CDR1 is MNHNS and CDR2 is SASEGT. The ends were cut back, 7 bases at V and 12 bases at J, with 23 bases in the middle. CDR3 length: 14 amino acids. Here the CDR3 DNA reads TGTGCCAGCACCGGGAATCCCGAGGCTGATATTCAGTATTTT. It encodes CASTGNPEADIQYF.

The CDR3 reads CASSSVGGGELFF. The DNA of the CDR3 is TGTGCCAGCAGTTCCGTCGGTGGCGGGGAGCTGTTTTTT. This sequence joins TRBV6-5 and TRBJ2-2; no clear D gene. The CDR3 totals 13 residues. Germline V gives CDR1 MNHEY, CDR2 SVGAGI. Trimming removed 4 bases at V and 7 bases at J, with 10 bases between.

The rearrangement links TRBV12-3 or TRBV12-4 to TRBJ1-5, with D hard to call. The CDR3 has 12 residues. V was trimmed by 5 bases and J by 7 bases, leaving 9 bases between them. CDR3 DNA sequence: TGTGCCAGCAGTCCTCTCGCACAGCCCCAGCATTTT. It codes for CASSPLAQPQHF.

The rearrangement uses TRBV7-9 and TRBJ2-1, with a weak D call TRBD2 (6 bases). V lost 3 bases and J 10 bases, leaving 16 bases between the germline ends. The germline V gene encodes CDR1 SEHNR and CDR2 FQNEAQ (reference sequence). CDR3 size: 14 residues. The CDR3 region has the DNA TGTGCCAGCAGCTTGTCGGGACTTCAGACGGAGCAGTTCTTC. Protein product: CASSLSGLQTEQFF.

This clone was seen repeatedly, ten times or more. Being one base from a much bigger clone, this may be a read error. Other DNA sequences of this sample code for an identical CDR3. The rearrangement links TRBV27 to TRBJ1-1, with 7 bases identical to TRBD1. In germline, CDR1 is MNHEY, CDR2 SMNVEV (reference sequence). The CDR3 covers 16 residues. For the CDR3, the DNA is TGTGCTAGCAGTCTAGCGACAGGGACCATGAACACTGAAGCTTTCTTT. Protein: CASSLATGTMNTEAFF.

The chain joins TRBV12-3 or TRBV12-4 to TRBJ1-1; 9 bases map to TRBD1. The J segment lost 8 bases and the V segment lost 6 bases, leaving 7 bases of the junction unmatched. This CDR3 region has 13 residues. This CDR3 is CASRPQGAGEAFF. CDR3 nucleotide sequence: TGTGCCAGCAGGCCACAGGGGGCCGGGGAAGCTTTCTTT.

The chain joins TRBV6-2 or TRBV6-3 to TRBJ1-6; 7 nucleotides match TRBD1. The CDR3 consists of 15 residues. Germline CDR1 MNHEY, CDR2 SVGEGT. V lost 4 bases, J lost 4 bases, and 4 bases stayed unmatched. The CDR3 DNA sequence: TGTGCCAGCAGTTGGCCGGGACAGTATAATTCACCCCTCCACTTT. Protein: CASSWPGQYNSPLHF.

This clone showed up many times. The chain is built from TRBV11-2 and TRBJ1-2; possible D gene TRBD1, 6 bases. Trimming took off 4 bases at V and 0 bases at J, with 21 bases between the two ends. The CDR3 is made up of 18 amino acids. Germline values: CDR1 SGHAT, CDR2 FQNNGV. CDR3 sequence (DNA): TGTGCCAGCAGCTCTAACCGGGACATCGGAACCCCTAACTATGGCTACACCTTC. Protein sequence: CASSSNRDIGTPNYGYTF.

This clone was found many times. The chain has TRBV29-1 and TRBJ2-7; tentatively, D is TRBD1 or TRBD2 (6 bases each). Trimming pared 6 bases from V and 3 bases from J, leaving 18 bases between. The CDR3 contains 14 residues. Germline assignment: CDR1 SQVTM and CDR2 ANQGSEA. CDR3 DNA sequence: TGCAGCGTCGAGGGGGGATCATTCGGCTACGAGCAGTACTTC. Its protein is CSVEGGSFGYEQYF.

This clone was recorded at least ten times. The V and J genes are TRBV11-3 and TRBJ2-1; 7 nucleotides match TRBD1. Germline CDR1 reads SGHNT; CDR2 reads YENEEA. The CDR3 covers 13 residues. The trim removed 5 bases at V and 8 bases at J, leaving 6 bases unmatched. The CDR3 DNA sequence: TGTGCCAGCAGCCCACCTAGGGGGCATGAGCAGTTCTTC. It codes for CASSPPRGHEQFF.

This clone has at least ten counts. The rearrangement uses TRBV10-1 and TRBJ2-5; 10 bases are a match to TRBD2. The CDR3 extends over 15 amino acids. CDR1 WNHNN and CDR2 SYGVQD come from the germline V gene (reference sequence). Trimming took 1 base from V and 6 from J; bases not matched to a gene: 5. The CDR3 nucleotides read TGCGCCAGCAGTGAGTTGAGCGGGAGGGGCCAGACCCAGTACTTC. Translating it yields CASSELSGRGQTQYF.